This record covers a single TCR beta chain. What it recognizes is unknown. These data are taken from a study of shared clonotypes between healthy human individuals. Trimming left V 6 bases short and J 1 base short, with 19 bases between. From germline, CDR1 is MDHEN and CDR2 SYDVKM. This CDR3 is 17 amino acids long. Study outcomes and limitations: Clonotypes which were not shared had lower generation probabilities than clonotypes that all four donors shared.

Repertoires were generated with immunoSEQ multiplex PCR, while TCRdb's copy carries only in-frame clones and drops some. Here the sample spans over 2 million clones, 85% to 95% being singletons. The specimen sequenced was naive CD4+ T cells sorted from blood. Subset indicated: CD45RA+ positively selected. The V gene is TRBV28, the J gene TRBJ1-5; D is ambiguous. The receptor's source is a man aged 18 to 30 in good health. The CDR3: CASRYPWGRDSNQPQHF. For the CDR3, the DNA is TGTGCCAGCAGATATCCCTGGGGTCGTGACAGCAATCAGCCCCAGCATTTT.